In this sample, the clone carrying this T cell receptor beta chain turned up many times. Its antigen is currently unknown. Quantitative 5'-RACE with molecular barcodes was used to make the TCR beta libraries. A single record per CDR3 protein comes from TCRdb applying MiXCR to the 5' RACE reads. The repertoire consists of more than 150,000 distinct CDR3 sequences, with around a sixth occurring once and the leading ten covering approximately 4%. The data were taken from a study of CD8 T cells in ankylosing spondylitis. The study's findings and limits: Researchers reportedly found disease-linked clones significantly enriched in matched ankylosing spondylitis synovial fluid. Seven to nine highly homologous variants formed a TCR beta motif that appeared characteristic of ankylosing spondylitis blood.

Trimming took 5 bases from V and 4 from J, leaving 18 bases between them. This CDR3 contains 17 residues. Germline assignment: CDR1 SGHTA and CDR2 FQGTGA. This rearrangement joins TRBV7-3 to TRBJ2-6, with a tentative D call TRBD2 (6 bases). What was sequenced was blood, either unsorted or a sorted T cell fraction (not recorded which). The receptor was derived from a male donor aged 5 to 30 with ankylosing spondylitis or in good health (not recorded which). The DNA for the CDR3 is TGTGCCAGCAGCCCCCACATTGGGGGGACCGGGGCCAACGTCCTGACTTTC. Its translation is CASSPHIGGTGANVLTF.